This entry concerns a single T cell receptor beta chain. This sample was included in a study of human T cells and chemical hapten exposure. With 6 bases clipped from V and 7 bases from J, the junction kept 11 bases outside the gene matches. The CDR3 is made up of 14 amino acids. Germline CDR1 reads DFQATT; CDR2 reads SNEGSKA (reference sequence). Via MiXCR, TCRdb re-called the RACE reads, giving one row per CDR3 protein. The sample comprises more than 80,000 distinct CDR3 sequences, 10% to 12% of which are singletons, and under 4.5% rests with the top ten. This sample's time point: patch test 3, about 24 weeks after DPC sensitization. The sample's treatment: therapeutic diphenylcyclopropenone sensitization with weekly scalp DPC.

Sample: whole blood, taken in connection with sensitization to the hapten diphenylcyclopropenone (DPC). The TCR comes from a woman aged 45 to 65 with alopecia areata. Some clones in this sample may be carry-over from other donors' samples. The gene calls are TRBV20-1 and TRBJ1-4, with TRBD1 matching 7 bases. The CDR3 loop is CSAFPTGTSEKLFF. As DNA, the CDR3 is TGCAGTGCGTTTCCGACAGGGACGAGTGAAAAACTGTTTTTT.